A single sample gave rise to the 12 T cell receptor beta chains below, sequenced in a study of blood T cell repertoires in COVID-19. Produced via immunoSEQ multiplex PCR; TCRdb's table is partial and in-frame only. This sample carries some 220,000 clones, around 81% of them seen once, and the ten largest clones take over 2.5%. Sample: peripheral blood. These receptors all come from a woman in her 30s who had recovered from COVID-19.

V and J are TRBV28 and TRBJ1-6; D ambiguous. The germline V gene has CDR1 MDHEN and CDR2 SYDVKM. Trimming stripped 3 bases from V and 9 bases from J, with 3 bases between. CDR3 length: 11 residues. The CDR3 DNA reads TGTGCCAGCAGTTTGAGTTCACCCCTCCACTTT. Translated: CASSLSSPLHF.

This clone appeared a single time. The J gene is TRBJ1-2, the V gene TRBV4-1; no firm D call. Germline CDR1 MGHRA, CDR2 YSYEKL. The CDR3 sequence is 13 residues long. Trimming shortened V by 4 bases and J by 3 bases, and 9 bases separated the two germline ends. The CDR3 protein is CASSRSVHYGYTF. The CDR3 nucleotides are TGCGCCAGCAGCCGATCAGTTCACTATGGCTACACCTTC.

The CDR3 DNA follows: TGTGCCAGCAGCCAAGAGAGTCTGAATAGCGGGGTATTGACGTACGAGCAGTACTTC. Protein product: CASSQESLNSGVLTYEQYF. This sequence joins TRBV4-2 and TRBJ2-7; 8 nucleotides match TRBD2. The germline gives CDR1 LGHNA, CDR2 YNFKEQ. The CDR3 covers 19 residues. The V segment lost 0 bases and the J segment 4 bases; nucleotides outside the gene matches: 17.

V gene TRBV5-5 combines with J gene TRBJ2-2, with 8 bases that match TRBD2. This CDR3 comprises 16 residues. J was trimmed by 6 bases and V by 3 bases; bases with no gene match: 10. Germline CDR1 is SGHKS and CDR2 is YYEKEE (reference sequence). CDR3 protein: CASSYEREYGPGELFF. The CDR3 DNA follows: TGTGCCAGCAGCTATGAGCGGGAGTACGGGCCCGGGGAGCTGTTTTTT.

The CDR3 DNA reads as TGTGCCAGCAAAGGGGTGACTAACTATGGCTACACCTTC. This encodes CASKGVTNYGYTF. The chain has TRBV28 and TRBJ1-2, with TRBD1 as a possible D gene (5 bases). The CDR3 is 13 residues long. V lost 7 bases to trimming and J lost 0 bases, with 9 bases between them. The germline V gene encodes CDR1 MDHEN and CDR2 SYDVKM.

This clone was seen once. V gene TRBV5-5 combines with J gene TRBJ1-5; 9 positions match TRBD1. This CDR3 is built from 15 residues. The germline gives CDR1 SGHKS, CDR2 YYEKEE (reference sequence). With 3 bases clipped from V and 4 bases from J, the junction kept 5 bases outside the gene matches. CDR3 in DNA: TGTGCCAGCAGCTGGGCGACAGGGGGAAATCAGCCCCAGCATTTT. Protein: CASSWATGGNQPQHF.

The V call is TRBV6-6, the J call TRBJ2-4; TRBD2 might be the D (6 bases). Trimming took 8 bases from V and 4 from J, leaving 12 bases between them. The germline V gene encodes CDR1 MNHNY and CDR2 SVGAGI (reference sequence). This CDR3 region has 13 residues. This CDR3 is CASWRDGKNIQYF. The CDR3 nucleotides read TGTGCCAGCTGGAGGGACGGTAAAAACATTCAGTACTTC.

The chain has TRBV9 and TRBJ2-1; TRBD2 matches at 8 bases. The V gene's germline CDR1 is SGDLS and CDR2 YYNGEE. J lost 7 bases, V lost 4 bases, and 7 bases had no gene match. The CDR3 has 14 residues. CDR3 bases: TGTGCCAGCAGCCCCGGGAGGGCCGATAATGAGCAGTTCTTC. Translated, it gives CASSPGRADNEQFF.

This sequence joins TRBV7-9 and TRBJ2-3; 9 bases line up with TRBD2. CDR3 length equals 14 residues. Unmatched junction bases numbered 5, after V lost 7 bases and J lost 3 bases. Germline lookup yields CDR1 SEHNR and CDR2 FQNEAQ (reference sequence). The CDR3 sequence: CASTRGGVTDTQYF. The CDR3 coding sequence is TGTGCCAGCACCCGCGGGGGGGTTACAGATACGCAGTATTTT. The full variable domain, its missing parts supplied by reference TRBV7-9 and TRBJ2-3, is DTGVSQNPRHKITKRGQNVTFRCDPISEHNRLYWYRQTLGQGPEFLTYFQNEAQLEKSRLLSDRFSAERPKGSFSTLEIQRTEQGDSAMYLCASTRGGVTDTQYFGPGTRLTVL.

The rearrangement links TRBV9 to TRBJ2-7; D is perhaps TRBD1 (6 bases). The CDR3 runs to 14 residues. V was cut by 4 bases and J by 3 bases, with 14 bases left in between. Germline V CDR1 and CDR2: SGDLS, YYNGEE. The CDR3 coding sequence is TGTGCCAGCAGCCCCGGACAGAGTTTCTACGAGCAGTACTTC. Translation gives CASSPGQSFYEQYF. The whole variable domain, remainder taken from reference TRBV9 and TRBJ2-7, is DSGVTQTPKHLITATGQRVTLRCSPRSGDLSVYWYQQSLDQGLQFLIQYYNGEERAKGNILERFSAQQFPDLHSELNLSSLELGDSALYFCASSPGQSFYEQYFGPGTRLTVT.

In this sample, this clone turned up a few times. The chain uses TRBV5-5 and TRBJ1-5, with no clear D. The germline V gene encodes CDR1 SGHKS and CDR2 YYEKEE (reference sequence). The ends were cut back, 4 bases at V and 4 bases at J, with 6 bases in the middle. The CDR3 runs to 12 residues. CDR3 sequence (DNA): TGTGCCAGCAGCGAGAGTAATCAGCCCCAGCATTTT. Protein: CASSESNQPQHF.

This clone appeared a single time. The chain is built from TRBV2 and TRBJ2-3; D unclear. Germline CDR1 and CDR2: SNHLY and FYNNEI. Trimming took off 0 bases at V and 5 bases at J, with 12 bases between the two ends. This CDR3 is 15 amino acids long. The CDR3: CASSEAPRSVDTQYF. The CDR3 region has the DNA TGTGCCAGCAGTGAAGCCCCCCGTTCTGTAGATACGCAGTATTTT.